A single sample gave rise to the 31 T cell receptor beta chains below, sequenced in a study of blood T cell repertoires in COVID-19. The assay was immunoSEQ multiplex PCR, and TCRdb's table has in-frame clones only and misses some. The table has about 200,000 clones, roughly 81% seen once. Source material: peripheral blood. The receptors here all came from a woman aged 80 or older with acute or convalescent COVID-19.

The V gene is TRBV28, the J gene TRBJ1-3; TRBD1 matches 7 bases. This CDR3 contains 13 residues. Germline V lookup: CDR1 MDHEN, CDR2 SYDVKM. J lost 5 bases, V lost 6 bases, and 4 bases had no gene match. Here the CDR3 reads CASSPGQRNTIYF. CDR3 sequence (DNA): TGTGCCAGCAGCCCGGGACAGCGAAACACCATATATTTT.

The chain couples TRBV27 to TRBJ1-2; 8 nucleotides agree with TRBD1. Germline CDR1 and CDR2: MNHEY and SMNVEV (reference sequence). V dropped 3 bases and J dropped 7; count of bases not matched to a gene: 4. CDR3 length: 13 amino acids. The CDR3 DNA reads TGTGCCAGCAGTTTTGTACAGGGGGGTGGCTACACCTTC. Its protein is CASSFVQGGGYTF.

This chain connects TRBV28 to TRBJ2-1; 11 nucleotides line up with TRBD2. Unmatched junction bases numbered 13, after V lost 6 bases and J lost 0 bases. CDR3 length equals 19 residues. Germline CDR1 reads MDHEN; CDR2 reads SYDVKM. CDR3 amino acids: CASRPTSGASQSSYNEQFF. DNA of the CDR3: TGTGCCAGCAGGCCGACTAGCGGGGCCAGTCAAAGCTCCTACAATGAGCAGTTCTTC.

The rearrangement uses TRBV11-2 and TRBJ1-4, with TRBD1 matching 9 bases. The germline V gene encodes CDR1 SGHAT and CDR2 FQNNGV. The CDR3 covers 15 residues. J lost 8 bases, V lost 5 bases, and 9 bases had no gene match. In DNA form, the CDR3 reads TGTGCCAGCAGCACAGGGGGCGGCAGGGGAGAAAAACTGTTTTTT. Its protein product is CASSTGGGRGEKLFF.

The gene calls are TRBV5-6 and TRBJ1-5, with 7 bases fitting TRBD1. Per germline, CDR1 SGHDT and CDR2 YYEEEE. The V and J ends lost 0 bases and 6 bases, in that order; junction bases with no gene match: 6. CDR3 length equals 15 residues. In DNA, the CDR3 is TGTGCCAGCAGCTTGGGAGACAGGGAAAGTCAGCCCCAGCATTTT. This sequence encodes CASSLGDRESQPQHF. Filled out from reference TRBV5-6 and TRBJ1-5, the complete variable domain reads DAGVTQSPTHLIKTRGQQVTLRCSPKSGHDTVSWYQQALGQGPQFIFQYYEEEERQRGNFPDRFSGHQFPNYSSELNVNALLLGDSALYLCASSLGDRESQPQHFGDGTRLSIL.

The DNA for the CDR3 is TGCGCCAGCAGCCAACAACAGGGGGCGCCGGGGGGATACAATGAGCAGTTCTTC. It codes for CASSQQQGAPGGYNEQFF. This chain uses TRBV4-3 with TRBJ2-1; 9 nucleotides match TRBD1. The ends lost 2 bases at V and 4 bases at J; junction bases unmatched: 12. There are 18 residues in the CDR3. Germline V gene lookup returns CDR1 LGHNA and CDR2 YSLEER.

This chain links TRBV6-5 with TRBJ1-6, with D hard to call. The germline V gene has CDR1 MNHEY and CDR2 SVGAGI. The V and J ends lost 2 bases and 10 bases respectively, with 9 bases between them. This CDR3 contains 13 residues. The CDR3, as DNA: TGTGCCAGCAGTTACGGGTCGGGATCACCCCTCCACTTT. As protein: CASSYGSGSPLHF.

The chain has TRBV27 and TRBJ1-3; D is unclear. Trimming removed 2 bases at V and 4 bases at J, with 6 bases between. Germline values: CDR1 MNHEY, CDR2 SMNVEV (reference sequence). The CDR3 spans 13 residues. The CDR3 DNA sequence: TGTGCCAGCAGTTTAAGGGAGGGAAACACCATATATTTT. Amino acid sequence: CASSLREGNTIYF.

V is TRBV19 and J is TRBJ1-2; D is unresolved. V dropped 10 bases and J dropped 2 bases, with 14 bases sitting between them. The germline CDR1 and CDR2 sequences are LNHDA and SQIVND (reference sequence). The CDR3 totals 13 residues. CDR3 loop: CAISITVNYGYTF. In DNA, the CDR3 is TGTGCCATTTCGATCACGGTCAACTATGGCTACACCTTC.

The CDR3 bases are TGTGCCTGGAGTGGGGCCTCGTGGTCACCCCTCCACTTT. It specifies CAWSGASWSPLHF. The chain employs TRBV30 and TRBJ1-6; D ambiguous. With 1 base removed from V and 10 bases from J, the gap between germline ends came to 11 bases. The CDR3 contains 13 residues. Germline-derived CDR1 and CDR2 are GTSNPN and SVGIG (reference sequence). The full variable domain, completed using reference TRBV30 and TRBJ1-6, is SQTIHQWPATLVQPVGSPLSLECTVEGTSNPNLYWYRQAAGRGLQLLFYSVGIGQISSEVPQNLSASRPQDRQFILSSKKLLLSDSGFYLCAWSGASWSPLHFGNGTRLTVT.

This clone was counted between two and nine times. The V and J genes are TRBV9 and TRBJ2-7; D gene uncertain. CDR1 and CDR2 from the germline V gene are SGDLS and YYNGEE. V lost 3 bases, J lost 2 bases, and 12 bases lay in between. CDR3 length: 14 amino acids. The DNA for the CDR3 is TGTGCCAGCAGCGAGAGTGGCACTACCTACGAGCAGTACTTC. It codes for CASSESGTTYEQYF.

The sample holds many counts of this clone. The CDR3 region is CASSLRRGDEKLFF. The DNA for the CDR3 is TGTGCCAGCAGCTTACGTAGGGGCGATGAAAAACTGTTTTTT. The chain has TRBV7-9 and TRBJ1-4, with D maybe TRBD1 (5 bases). CDR3 length: 14 residues. CDR1 and CDR2 from the germline V gene are SEHNR and FQNEAQ (reference sequence). The V gene lost 2 bases and the J gene lost 6 bases, with 10 bases spanning the gap. Looking up the rest from reference TRBV7-9 and TRBJ1-4 gives the full variable domain: DTGVSQNPRHKITKRGQNVTFRCDPISEHNRLYWYRQTLGQGPEFLTYFQNEAQLEKSRLLSDRFSAERPKGSFSTLEIQRTEQGDSAMYLCASSLRRGDEKLFFGSGTQLSVL.

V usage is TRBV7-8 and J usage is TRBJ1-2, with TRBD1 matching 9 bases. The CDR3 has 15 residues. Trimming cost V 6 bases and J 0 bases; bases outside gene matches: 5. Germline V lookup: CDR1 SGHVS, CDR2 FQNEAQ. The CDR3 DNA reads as TGTGCCAGCAGTGCCGGGACAGGGCCTAACTATGGCTACACCTTC. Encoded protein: CASSAGTGPNYGYTF.

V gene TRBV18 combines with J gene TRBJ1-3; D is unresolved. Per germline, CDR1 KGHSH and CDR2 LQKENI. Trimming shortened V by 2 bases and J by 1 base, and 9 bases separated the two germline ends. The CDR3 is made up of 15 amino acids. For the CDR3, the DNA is TGTGCCAGCTCACCAGTAGCGGAATCTGGAAACACCATATATTTT. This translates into CASSPVAESGNTIYF.

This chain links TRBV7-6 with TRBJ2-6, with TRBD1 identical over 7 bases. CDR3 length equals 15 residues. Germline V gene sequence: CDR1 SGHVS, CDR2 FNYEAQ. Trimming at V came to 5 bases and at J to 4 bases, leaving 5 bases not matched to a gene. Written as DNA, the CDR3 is TGTGCCAGCAGCCGTACAGGGGCCGGGGCCAACGTCCTGACTTTC. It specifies CASSRTGAGANVLTF.

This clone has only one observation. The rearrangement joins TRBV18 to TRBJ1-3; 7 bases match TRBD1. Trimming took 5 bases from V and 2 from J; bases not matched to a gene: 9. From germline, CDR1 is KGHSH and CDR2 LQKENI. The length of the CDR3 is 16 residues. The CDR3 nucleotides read TGTGCCAGCTCAACCCGACAGGGATCCACTGGAAACACCATATATTTT. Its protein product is CASSTRQGSTGNTIYF. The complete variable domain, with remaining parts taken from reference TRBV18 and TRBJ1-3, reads NAGVMQNPRHLVRRRGQEARLRCSPMKGHSHVYWYRQLPEEGLKFMVYLQKENIIDESGMPKERFSAEFPKEGPSILRIQQVVRGDSAAYFCASSTRQGSTGNTIYFGEGSWLTVV.

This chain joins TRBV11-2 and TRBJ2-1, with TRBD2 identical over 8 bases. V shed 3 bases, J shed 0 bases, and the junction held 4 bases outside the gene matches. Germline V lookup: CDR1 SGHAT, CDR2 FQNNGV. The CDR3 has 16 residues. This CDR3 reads CASSFTSGYSYNEQFF. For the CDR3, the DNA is TGTGCCAGCAGCTTTACTAGCGGCTACTCCTACAATGAGCAGTTCTTC.

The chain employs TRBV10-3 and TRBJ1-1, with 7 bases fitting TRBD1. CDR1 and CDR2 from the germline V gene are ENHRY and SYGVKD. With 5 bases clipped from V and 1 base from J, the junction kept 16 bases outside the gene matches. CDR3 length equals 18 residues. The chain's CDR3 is CAISKSTGQDGTNTEAFF. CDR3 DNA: TGTGCCATCAGTAAATCTACCGGACAGGATGGGACGAACACTGAAGCTTTCTTT.

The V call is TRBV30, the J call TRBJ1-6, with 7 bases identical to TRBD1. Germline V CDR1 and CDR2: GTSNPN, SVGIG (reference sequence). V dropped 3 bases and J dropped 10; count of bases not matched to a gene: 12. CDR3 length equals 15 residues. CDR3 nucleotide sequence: TGTGCCTGGAGCTTCCGGGACAGCCGGTTATCACCCCTCCACTTT. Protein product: CAWSFRDSRLSPLHF.

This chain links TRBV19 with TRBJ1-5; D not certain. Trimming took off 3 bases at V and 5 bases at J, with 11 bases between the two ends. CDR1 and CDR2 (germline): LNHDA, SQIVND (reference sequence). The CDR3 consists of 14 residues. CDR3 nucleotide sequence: TGTGCCAGTAGTATGCGTGGGCAGTATCAGCCCCAGCATTTT. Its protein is CASSMRGQYQPQHF.

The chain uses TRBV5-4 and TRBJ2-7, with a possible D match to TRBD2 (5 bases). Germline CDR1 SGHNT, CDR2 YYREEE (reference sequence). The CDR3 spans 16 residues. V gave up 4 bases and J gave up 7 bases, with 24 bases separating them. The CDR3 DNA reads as TGTGCCAGCAGCACCGGGTCAGTCCGCGTTTCGGGGGAGCAGTACTTC. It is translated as CASSTGSVRVSGEQYF.

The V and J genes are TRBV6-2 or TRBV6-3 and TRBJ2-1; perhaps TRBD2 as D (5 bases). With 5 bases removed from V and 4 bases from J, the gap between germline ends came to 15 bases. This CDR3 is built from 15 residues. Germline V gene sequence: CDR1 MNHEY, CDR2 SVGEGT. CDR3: CASSLSGREYNEQFF. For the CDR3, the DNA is TGTGCCAGCAGTCTAAGCGGAAGAGAGTACAATGAGCAGTTCTTC.

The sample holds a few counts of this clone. CDR3 nucleotides: TGTGCCACCAGCAGAGAGGAGAACAGGCTTAACTATGGCTACACCTTC. Its translation is CATSREENRLNYGYTF. The chain recombines TRBV15 with TRBJ1-2, with D possibly TRBD1 on 5 matching bases. The germline gives CDR1 LNHNV, CDR2 YYDKDF (reference sequence). The V and J ends lost 0 bases and 1 base respectively, with 12 bases between them. The CDR3 length is 16 residues.

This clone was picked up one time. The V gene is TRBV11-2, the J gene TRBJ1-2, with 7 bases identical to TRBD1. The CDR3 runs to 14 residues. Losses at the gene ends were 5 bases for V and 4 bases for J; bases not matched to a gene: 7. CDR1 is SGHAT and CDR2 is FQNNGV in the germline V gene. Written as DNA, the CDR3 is TGTGCCAGCAGCGCCGGACAGGCGGTCTATGGCTACACCTTC. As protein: CASSAGQAVYGYTF.

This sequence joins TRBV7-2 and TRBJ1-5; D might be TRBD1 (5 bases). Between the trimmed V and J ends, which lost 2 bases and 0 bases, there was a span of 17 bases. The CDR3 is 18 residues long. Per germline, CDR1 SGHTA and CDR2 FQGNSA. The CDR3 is CASSLKSGADNSNQPQHF. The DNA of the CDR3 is TGTGCCAGCAGCTTAAAAAGCGGGGCAGACAATAGCAATCAGCCCCAGCATTTT.

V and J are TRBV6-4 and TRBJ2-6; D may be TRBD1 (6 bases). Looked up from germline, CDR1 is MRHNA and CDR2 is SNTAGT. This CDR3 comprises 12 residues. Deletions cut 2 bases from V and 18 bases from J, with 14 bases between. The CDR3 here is CASSDATGPQTF. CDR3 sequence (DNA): TGTGCCAGCAGTGACGCAACAGGGCCACAGACTTTC.

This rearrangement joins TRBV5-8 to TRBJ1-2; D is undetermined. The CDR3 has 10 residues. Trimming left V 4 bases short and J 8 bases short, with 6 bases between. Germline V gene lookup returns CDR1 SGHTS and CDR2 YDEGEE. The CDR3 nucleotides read TGTGCCAGCAGCCCCGGGGGCTACACCTTC. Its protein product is CASSPGGYTF.

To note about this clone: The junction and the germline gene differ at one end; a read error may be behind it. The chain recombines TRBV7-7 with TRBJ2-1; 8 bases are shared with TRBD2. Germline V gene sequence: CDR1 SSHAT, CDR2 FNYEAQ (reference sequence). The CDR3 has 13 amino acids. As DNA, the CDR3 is TGTGCTAGCAGCTCAAGCGGGAGCAATGAGCAGTTCTTC. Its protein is CASSSSGSNEQFF.

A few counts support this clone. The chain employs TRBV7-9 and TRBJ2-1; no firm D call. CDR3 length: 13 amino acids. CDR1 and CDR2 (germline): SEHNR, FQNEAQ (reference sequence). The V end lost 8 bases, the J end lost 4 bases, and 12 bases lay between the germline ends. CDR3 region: CASDPHGYNEQFF. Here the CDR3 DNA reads TGTGCCAGCGACCCGCACGGGTACAATGAGCAGTTCTTC.

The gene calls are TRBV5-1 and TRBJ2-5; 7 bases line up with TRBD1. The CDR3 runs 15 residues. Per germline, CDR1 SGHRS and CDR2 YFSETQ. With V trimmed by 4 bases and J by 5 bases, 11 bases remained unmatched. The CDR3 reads CASSQQQGWGETQYF. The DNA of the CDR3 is TGCGCCAGCAGCCAACAACAGGGGTGGGGCGAGACCCAGTACTTC. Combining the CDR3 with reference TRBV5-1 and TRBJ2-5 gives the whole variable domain KAGVTQTPRYLIKTRGQQVTLSCSPISGHRSVSWYQQTPGQGLQFLFEYFSETQRNKGNFPGRFSGRQFSNSRSEMNVSTLELGDSALYLCASSQQQGWGETQYFGPGTRLLVL.

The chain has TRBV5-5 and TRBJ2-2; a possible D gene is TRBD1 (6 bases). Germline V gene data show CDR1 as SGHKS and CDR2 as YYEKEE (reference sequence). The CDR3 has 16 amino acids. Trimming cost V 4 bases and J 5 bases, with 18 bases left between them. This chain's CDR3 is CASSPYGGRATGELFF. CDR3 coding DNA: TGTGCCAGCAGCCCCTATGGGGGCAGGGCGACCGGGGAGCTGTTTTTT.